These 8 T cell receptor beta chains originate from one sample sequenced in a study of T cells in Graves' hyperthyroidism and ophthalmopathy. Amplification of TCR beta CDR3 regions was performed using RNA transcripts as template. First-round RT-PCR of the TCR CDR3 relied on the HTBI primer set. One entry per CDR3 protein, called by TCRdb with MiXCR from the multiplex PCR reads. The table includes more than 600,000 distinct CDR3 sequences, about a sixth detected once. Sequenced input: blood. The receptors come from a man younger than 35 with Graves' hyperthyroidism.

As concerns this clonotype: The CDR3 does not end in the conserved phenylalanine or tryptophan, so this is likely a read error. V usage is TRBV10-3 and J usage is TRBJ2-2; no clear D. V was clipped by 8 bases and J by 0 bases, with 16 bases between them. The CDR3 is 16 residues long. CDR1 and CDR2 from the germline V gene are ENHRY and SYGVKD. CDR3 in amino acids: CAIGPKKGSNTGELFL. The DNA for the CDR3 is TGTGCCATCGGGCCCAAGAAGGGATCGAACACCGGGGAGCTGTTTCTT.

This chain links TRBV10-3 with TRBJ1-6; tentatively, D is TRBD1 (6 bases). V was trimmed by 3 bases and J by 0 bases, leaving 9 bases between them. Germline values: CDR1 ENHRY, CDR2 SYGVKD. This CDR3 is 16 amino acids long. The chain's CDR3 is CAISEGGRSYNSPLHF. CDR3 sequence (DNA): TGTGCCATCAGTGAAGGGGGACGCTCCTATAATTCACCCCTCCACTTT.

The chain employs TRBV9 and TRBJ1-2; a weak D match, TRBD1 (5 bases). Trimming stripped 4 bases from V and 7 bases from J, with 23 bases between. Germline V gene lookup returns CDR1 SGDLS and CDR2 YYNGEE. The CDR3 consists of 16 residues. CDR3 amino acids: CASSSSQTFREGGYTF. The CDR3 DNA follows: TGTGCCAGCAGCTCCTCTCAGACCTTCAGGGAAGGTGGCTACACCTTC.

The J gene is TRBJ2-4, the V gene TRBV7-9; 9 nucleotides align to TRBD1. Germline-derived CDR1 and CDR2 are SEHNR and FQNEAQ (reference sequence). The V gene end was trimmed by 8 bases and the J gene end by 9 bases; junction bases not matched to a gene: 17. The CDR3 runs 16 residues. CDR3 bases: TGTGCCAGCTGTTCTCCATACCCCGGGACAGGGCCCATTCAGTACTTC. This gives the protein CASCSPYPGTGPIQYF.

This clonotype was observed at least ten times. The chain couples TRBV6-1 to TRBJ2-5; D is unclear. The length of the CDR3 is 13 residues. V lost 7 bases and J lost 2, with 11 bases in between. Germline loops: CDR1 MNHNS, CDR2 SASEGT. The chain's CDR3 is CASNRQLQETQYF. As DNA, the CDR3 is TGTGCCAGCAACCGGCAGCTTCAAGAGACCCAGTACTTC.

This chain uses TRBV15 with TRBJ1-5; D ambiguous. This CDR3 region has 12 residues. V lost 1 base and J 4 bases, leaving 2 bases between the germline ends. CDR1 LNHNV and CDR2 YYDKDF come from the germline V gene (reference sequence). The CDR3 nucleotides are TGTGCCACCAGCAGAGGGAATCAGCCCCAGCATTTT. It encodes CATSRGNQPQHF.

This clonotype was found once. The J gene is TRBJ1-2, the V gene TRBV9; 8 bases match TRBD1. With 4 bases clipped from V and 5 bases from J, the junction kept 10 bases outside the gene matches. Germline CDR1 reads SGDLS; CDR2 reads YYNGEE. There are 15 residues in the CDR3. The chain's CDR3 is CASSPPDRVRYGYTF. CDR3 in DNA: TGTGCCAGCAGCCCTCCGGACAGGGTGCGTTATGGCTACACCTTC.

This rearrangement joins TRBV7-3 to TRBJ2-7; the D gene is possibly TRBD1 (5 bases). The CDR3 is made up of 13 amino acids. V was cut by 7 bases and J by 2 bases, with 12 bases left in between. Germline V gene sequence: CDR1 SGHTA, CDR2 FQGTGA. DNA for the CDR3: TGTGCCAGCACCCTTGACAGTGCCTACGAGCAGTACTTC. It specifies CASTLDSAYEQYF.